These T cell receptor beta chains were read from a single sample in a study of cytotoxic CD8 clonotypes in ibrutinib-treated CLL. Sequencing used immunoSEQ multiplex PCR; TCRdb keeps in-frame clones, though not all of them. Of 150,000 or so clones detected, 81% appear once; the ten largest clones hold roughly 1.9%. The sample consisted of PBMCs, taken after 12 months of ibrutinib treatment. Receptor source: a human donor with chronic lymphocytic leukemia. Both conserved end residues are part of each CDR3. D genes are given only for firm matches. Clone size is stated in some rows and not others, as once, few, many or a class when expanded.

j_gene,v_gene,abundance,d_gene,CDR3nt,CDR3aa
TRBJ2-7,TRBV6-6,.,.,TGTGCCAGCAGTTACCGTGACGACAGCCGAGAGCAGTACTTC,CASSYRDDSREQYF
TRBJ1-4,TRBV29-1,.,TRBD1,TGCAGCGTTGAAAGGGGGAACAGGGGACTGTTTTTT,CSVERGNRGLFF
TRBJ2-2,TRBV7-9,.,.,TGTGCCAGCAGCCCCTTCCCGCTTGGGGGTACCACCGGGGAGCTGTTTTTT,CASSPFPLGGTTGELFF
TRBJ2-5,TRBV5-5,.,.,TGTGCCAGCAGGACGGGACCGCGGGGAGAGACCCAGTACTTC,CASRTGPRGETQYF
TRBJ2-1,TRBV5-6,.,.,TGTGCCAGCAGCTTGACAGGGAGGGTCAATGAGCAGTTCTTC,CASSLTGRVNEQFF
TRBJ1-5,TRBV23-1,.,.,TGCGCCAGCAGTCAATCGGGCACTTATCAGCCCCAGCATTTT,CASSQSGTYQPQHF
TRBJ1-4,TRBV7-9,.,TRBD1,TGTGCCAGCAGCCCGGACAGGGCCGGGGAAAAACTGTTTTTT,CASSPDRAGEKLFF
TRBJ1-4,TRBV6-5,.,TRBD1,TGTGCCAGCAGCCGCCGACAGGGGACTAATGAAAAACTGTTTTTT,CASSRRQGTNEKLFF
TRBJ1-1,TRBV4-3,.,.,TGCGCCAGCAGCCAAGAGGAGACTAGGGCGCGGGCTTTCTTT,CASSQEETRARAFF
TRBJ1-5,TRBV27,.,.,TGTGCCAGCAGTTTACTGAATAGCAATCAGCCCCAGCATTTT,CASSLLNSNQPQHF
TRBJ2-3,TRBV27,few,TRBD2,TGTGCCAGCAGTCTCGGACTAGCGAACACAGATACGCAGTATTTT,CASSLGLANTDTQYF
TRBJ2-5,TRBV6-6,.,TRBD2,TGTGCCAGCAGTAAACTGACGGGAGGAACCCAGTACTTC,CASSKLTGGTQYF
TRBJ2-2,TRBV7-9,once,TRBD1,TGTGCCAGCAGCTCACAGGGGGGCACCGGGGAGCTGTTTTTT,CASSSQGGTGELFF
TRBJ1-1,TRBV28,.,.,TGTGCCAGCAGTTCCGGGACGGCGAACACTGAAGCTTTCTTT,CASSSGTANTEAFF
TRBJ1-5,TRBV18,.,TRBD1,TGTGCCAGCTCACCGGACAGGACAGGGAATAGCAATCAGCCCCAGCATTTT,CASSPDRTGNSNQPQHF
TRBJ2-7,TRBV28,.,TRBD2,TGTGCCAGCAGTTCCACTAGCGGGACCGTTTACGAGCAGTACTTC,CASSSTSGTVYEQYF
TRBJ2-3,TRBV19,.,.,TGTGCCAGTAGTATTCCGGGACCTCTCCGCACAGATACGCAGTATTTT,CASSIPGPLRTDTQYF
TRBJ1-4,TRBV4-1,few,.,TGCGCCAGCAGCGCCCGAGAAGGAAGAGGCGAAAAACTGTTTTTT,CASSAREGRGEKLFF